Below are 11 T cell receptor beta chains sequenced from a single sample in a study of T cell responses to AZD1222 COVID-19 vaccine. Repertoires were generated with immunoSEQ multiplex PCR, while TCRdb's copy carries only in-frame clones and drops some. Of 150,000 to 200,000 clones in the sample, 92% were seen once. Specimen: peripheral blood, collected 28 days after the second AZD1222 dose. All receptors come from an adult who received the AZD1222 COVID-19 vaccine.

This chain links TRBV19 with TRBJ2-7; no firm D call. The V end lost 6 bases, the J end lost 6 bases, and 15 bases lay between the germline ends. The CDR3 loop spans 13 amino acids. The germline V gene has CDR1 LNHDA and CDR2 SQIVND (reference sequence). Written as DNA, the CDR3 is TGTGCCAGTAGGAACATAGGAAGTGCCGAGCAGTACTTC. Translation: CASRNIGSAEQYF.

The chain is built from TRBV30 and TRBJ2-2, with a possible D match to TRBD2 (5 bases). CDR1 and CDR2 (germline): GTSNPN, SVGIG (reference sequence). The CDR3 consists of 13 residues. DNA of the CDR3: TGTGCATCGAGGGAGCGGTACACCGGGGAGCTGTTTTTT. As protein: CASRERYTGELFF.

In its sample, this clone was seen a few times. This rearrangement joins TRBV23-1 to TRBJ2-5; D is uncertain. TRBV23-1 is classed as an ORF, of uncertain function. The V end lost 2 bases, the J end lost 5 bases, and 21 bases lay between the germline ends. The CDR3 consists of 17 residues. CDR3 nucleotides: TGCGCCAGCAGTCAAAGGTCTACGGTCCCACAAAGGGAGACCCAGTACTTC. Encoded protein: CASSQRSTVPQRETQYF.

This clone was seen once. The gene calls are TRBV28 and TRBJ1-2; 11 bases are shared with TRBD1. V shed 5 bases and J 8 bases; nucleotides not matched to a gene: 10. Germline CDR1 is MDHEN and CDR2 is SYDVKM. This CDR3 spans 15 amino acids. The CDR3 coding sequence is TGTGCCAGCAGTGGGTCGGGGACAGGGGGTATCGGCTACACCTTC. Translating gives CASSGSGTGGIGYTF.

This clone was recorded only once. The chain employs TRBV27 and TRBJ1-2; 11 bases are shared with TRBD1. This CDR3 is built from 13 residues. Germline loops: CDR1 MNHEY, CDR2 SMNVEV (reference sequence). V lost 3 bases to trimming and J lost 7 bases; unmatched junction nucleotides: 1. In nucleotides, the CDR3 is TGTGCCAGCAGTTTGGGGACAGGGGGTGGCTACACCTTC. Its translation is CASSLGTGGGYTF.

The genes are TRBV3-1 (or the pseudogene TRBV3-2) and TRBJ1-3; TRBD1 matches 7 bases. CDR3 length equals 16 residues. V lost 2 bases, J lost 5 bases, and 9 bases stayed unmatched. The V gene's germline CDR1 is LGHDT and CDR2 YNNKEL (reference sequence). CDR3 sequence reads: CASSQLIQGRRNTIYF. The CDR3 bases are TGTGCCAGCAGCCAACTTATACAGGGGCGTCGAAACACCATATATTTT.

The V gene is TRBV18, the J gene TRBJ1-5; the D is unclear. V dropped 0 bases and J dropped 3 bases, with 6 bases sitting between them. Germline V gene lookup returns CDR1 KGHSH and CDR2 LQKENI. The CDR3 loop spans 14 amino acids. CDR3 DNA sequence: TGTGCCAGCTCACCACCGAACACCAATCAGCCCCAGCATTTT. Translated, it gives CASSPPNTNQPQHF.

J is TRBJ1-4 and V is TRBV15; D call uncertain. Germline CDR1 and CDR2: LNHNV and YYDKDF (reference sequence). V shed 7 bases and J shed 10 bases, with 16 bases lying between them. CDR3 length: 13 residues. The CDR3 nucleotides read TGTGCCACCACCCTGGGGTCAGGCGGAAAACTGTTTTTT. Encoded protein: CATTLGSGGKLFF.

The chain joins TRBV6-1 to TRBJ1-5, with a possible D match to TRBD1 (5 bases). The V end lost 3 bases, the J end lost 11 bases, and 17 bases lay between the germline ends. The CDR3 spans 14 residues. The germline gives CDR1 MNHNS, CDR2 SASEGT. The CDR3 DNA follows: TGTGCCAGCAGTGAGTCGGGGACCTGGGACGCCCAGCATTTT. Translated: CASSESGTWDAQHF.

The table lists this clone with a count of one. The chain's CDR3 is CASRDTPGGSNQPQHF. The CDR3 DNA follows: TGTGCCAGCCGGGACACCCCGGGGGGTAGCAATCAGCCCCAGCATTTT. The chain recombines TRBV19 with TRBJ1-5, with D perhaps TRBD1 (6 bases). Germline V gene sequence: CDR1 LNHDA, CDR2 SQIVND (reference sequence). The CDR3 is made up of 16 amino acids. V was shortened by 9 bases and J by 0 bases, with 18 bases between the two germline ends.

The chain couples TRBV5-8 to TRBJ1-1; no clear D. Germline values: CDR1 SGHTS, CDR2 YDEGEE. The CDR3 is 12 residues long. Trimming pared 9 bases from V and 0 bases from J, leaving 9 bases between. Here the CDR3 DNA reads TGTGCCACCCCGATCCTGAACACTGAAGCTTTCTTT. It codes for CATPILNTEAFF.